The 2 T cell receptor beta chains given below trace back to one sample, sequenced in a study of PD-L1 blockade in urothelial cancer. The data were produced by immunoSEQ multiplex PCR, yet TCRdb's version contains in-frame clones alone and is incomplete. The repertoire consists of 70,000 to 85,000 clones, with roughly 80% occurring once and the leading ten covering approximately 4.7%. The source material was PBMCs, sampled around atezolizumab (anti-PD-L1) treatment. These receptors came from a man aged 70-80 years with urothelial cancer.

This chain joins TRBV9 and TRBJ2-5; 10 bases match TRBD1. The CDR3 consists of 16 residues. Germline V gene sequence: CDR1 SGDLS, CDR2 YYNGEE. Trimming at V came to 0 bases and at J to 2 bases, leaving 4 bases not matched to a gene. The CDR3 sequence is CASSVGPGQGQETQYF. The CDR3 bases are TGTGCCAGCAGCGTAGGGCCGGGACAGGGGCAAGAGACCCAGTACTTC.

The chain recombines TRBV9 with TRBJ2-7, with 7 bases that match TRBD2. This CDR3 has 15 residues. Germline CDR1 reads SGDLS; CDR2 reads YYNGEE. The V segment lost 3 bases and the J segment 0 bases; nucleotides outside the gene matches: 6. CDR3: CASSETTSASYEQYF. CDR3 nucleotides: TGTGCCAGCAGCGAGACAACTAGCGCCTCCTACGAGCAGTACTTC.